A single sample gave rise to the 17 T cell receptor beta chains below, sequenced in a study of Ad26.COV2.S vaccination and SARS-CoV-2 variants. As to treatment: around 19 received Ad26.COV2.S at low or high dose, single or two shots; 5 received placebo; per-sample allocation not given. Collection of samples fell on day 63 after the first vaccine or placebo injection. Assay: immunoSEQ multiplex PCR; the TCRdb copy retains only in-frame clones and omits some. This sample carries about 280,000 clones, about 90% of them seen once, and the ten largest clones take 3% to 4%. Here the sequenced sample was peripheral blood, taken in a trial of Ad26.COV2.S vaccine versus placebo. The origin of the receptors is a person aged 18 to 65 who received the Ad26.COV2.S COVID-19 vaccine or a placebo.

The chain links TRBV18 to TRBJ2-3, with 7 bases matching TRBD2. CDR3 size: 15 residues. Germline assignment: CDR1 KGHSH and CDR2 LQKENI. Trimming removed 1 base from V and 2 bases from J; junction bases left unmatched: 3. The DNA of the CDR3 is TGTGCCAGCTCACCACGGCGGGACTACACAGATACGCAGTATTTT. Translation gives CASSPRRDYTDTQYF.

CDR3 sequence (DNA): TGTGCCAGTAGTATCTCCCTAGCGAATGAGCAGTTCTTC. It is translated as CASSISLANEQFF. The chain couples TRBV19 to TRBJ2-1; D is possibly TRBD2 (6 bases). The germline CDR1 and CDR2 sequences are LNHDA and SQIVND (reference sequence). V dropped 3 bases and J dropped 7 bases, with 10 bases sitting between them. The CDR3 extends over 13 amino acids. The complete variable domain, with remaining parts taken from reference TRBV19 and TRBJ2-1, reads DGGITQSPKYLFRKEGQNVTLSCEQNLNHDAMYWYRQDPGQGLRLIYYSQIVNDFQKGDIAEGYSVSREKKESFPLTVTSAQKNPTAFYLCASSISLANEQFFGPGTRLTVL.

The chain recombines TRBV11-3 with TRBJ2-7; D perhaps matches TRBD2 (6 bases). V was clipped by 2 bases and J by 7 bases, with 24 bases between them. The CDR3 spans 17 residues. Germline CDR1 reads SGHNT; CDR2 reads YENEEA. The chain's CDR3 is CASSLSRMGEAASEQYF. For the CDR3, the DNA is TGTGCCAGCAGCTTATCTCGGATGGGGGAGGCGGCGTCGGAGCAGTACTTC. The full variable domain, completed using reference TRBV11-3 and TRBJ2-7, is EAGVVQSPRYKIIEKKQPVAFWCNPISGHNTLYWYLQNLGQGPELLIRYENEEAVDDSQLPKDRFSAERLKGVDSTLKIQPAELGDSAVYLCASSLSRMGEAASEQYFGPGTRLTVT.

The chain combines TRBV7-9 with TRBJ2-3; either TRBD1 or TRBD2 may fit D (5 bases each). Germline V gives CDR1 SEHNR, CDR2 FQNEAQ (reference sequence). Trimming took off 5 bases at V and 9 bases at J, with 18 bases between the two ends. The CDR3 consists of 14 residues. CDR3 protein: CASSRVGEGGTQYF. For the CDR3, the DNA is TGTGCCAGCAGCCGGGTGGGGGAAGGAGGAACGCAGTATTTT. Full variable domain (rest looked up from reference TRBV7-9 and TRBJ2-3): DTGVSQNPRHKITKRGQNVTFRCDPISEHNRLYWYRQTLGQGPEFLTYFQNEAQLEKSRLLSDRFSAERPKGSFSTLEIQRTEQGDSAMYLCASSRVGEGGTQYFGPGTRLTVL.

A few counts support this clone. V usage is TRBV5-1 and J usage is TRBJ2-1, with D maybe TRBD2 (6 bases). Trimming shortened V by 0 bases and J by 6 bases, and 16 bases separated the two germline ends. The CDR3 spans 16 residues. Germline V lookup: CDR1 SGHRS, CDR2 YFSETQ. The CDR3 DNA reads TGCGCCAGCAGCTTGGTAGTTTCGGGAGAAACCAATGAGCAGTTCTTC. It is translated as CASSLVVSGETNEQFF.

This clone has a count of ten or more. The rearrangement uses TRBV5-4 and TRBJ1-3; the match to TRBD1 covers 10 bases. Germline V lookup: CDR1 SGHNT, CDR2 YYREEE (reference sequence). This CDR3 contains 19 residues. Losses at the gene ends were 0 bases for V and 0 bases for J; bases not matched to a gene: 9. The CDR3 sequence: CASSLGDRGSRDSGNTIYF. CDR3 coding DNA: TGTGCCAGCAGCTTGGGGGACAGGGGATCGCGAGACTCTGGAAACACCATATATTTT. Drawing the rest from reference TRBV5-4 and TRBJ1-3, the complete variable domain is ETGVTQSPTHLIKTRGQQVTLRCSSQSGHNTVSWYQQALGQGPQFIFQYYREEENGRGNFPPRFSGLQFPNYSSELNVNALELDDSALYLCASSLGDRGSRDSGNTIYFGEGSWLTVV.

The chain joins TRBV18 to TRBJ2-1; TRBD1 matches 7 bases. The V gene end was trimmed by 6 bases and the J gene end by 7 bases; junction bases not matched to a gene: 12. CDR1 KGHSH and CDR2 LQKENI come from the germline V gene. This CDR3 spans 15 amino acids. CDR3 amino acids: CASSPRGQALNEQFF. In nucleotides, the CDR3 is TGTGCCAGCTCTCCGCGCGGACAGGCGCTAAATGAGCAGTTCTTC.

This clone was counted between two and nine times. The rearrangement uses TRBV7-9 and TRBJ2-1; TRBD1 might be the D (6 bases). Trimming removed 5 bases at V and 8 bases at J, with 13 bases between. The CDR3 sequence is 13 residues long. The germline V gene has CDR1 SEHNR and CDR2 FQNEAQ (reference sequence). As DNA, the CDR3 is TGTGCCAGCAGCGGGACATATCCCCATGAGCAGTTCTTC. This sequence encodes CASSGTYPHEQFF.

For the CDR3, the DNA is TGTGCCAGCAACGGCGACCGACTAGCGGGGGGACAAGAGACCCAGTACTTC. Translating gives CASNGDRLAGGQETQYF. This chain links TRBV5-8 with TRBJ2-5; 13 bases align to TRBD2. Germline-derived CDR1 and CDR2 are SGHTS and YDEGEE. The CDR3 sequence is 17 residues long. V shed 6 bases, J shed 2 bases, and the junction held 10 bases outside the gene matches.

The chain uses TRBV7-2 and TRBJ1-4; 7 nucleotides align to TRBD1. The CDR3 consists of 14 residues. The V and J ends lost 5 bases and 8 bases, in that order; junction bases with no gene match: 8. Germline V CDR1 and CDR2: SGHTA, FQGNSA. The CDR3 DNA follows: TGTGCCAGCAGCCCCGGGAGGGGGCGAGAAAAACTGTTTTTT. Amino acids: CASSPGRGREKLFF.

The chain links TRBV9 to TRBJ1-2; TRBD1 agrees at 9 bases. J gave up 8 bases and V 0 bases, and 5 bases lay outside the gene matches. This CDR3 is 14 amino acids long. Germline V CDR1 and CDR2: SGDLS, YYNGEE. The CDR3 nucleotides are TGTGCCAGCAGCGTAGGGGGACAGGGTTACGGCTACACCTTC. This sequence encodes CASSVGGQGYGYTF.

The chain recombines TRBV19 with TRBJ1-2; 9 nucleotides agree with TRBD1. CDR3 length: 16 residues. V lost 1 base, J lost 3 bases, and 6 bases stayed unmatched. Germline values: CDR1 LNHDA, CDR2 SQIVND (reference sequence). CDR3 region: CASSIAPGTGHYGYTF. The CDR3 bases are TGTGCCAGTAGTATAGCTCCCGGGACAGGGCACTATGGCTACACCTTC.

The chain carries TRBV7-3 and TRBJ2-2; 8 nucleotides line up with TRBD1. Losses at the gene ends were 4 bases for V and 1 base for J; bases not matched to a gene: 5. The CDR3 is 16 residues long. Germline CDR1 SGHTA, CDR2 FQGTGA. The CDR3 sequence is CASSSGQGLNTGELFF. The DNA of the CDR3 is TGTGCCAGCAGCTCTGGACAGGGCCTGAACACCGGGGAGCTGTTTTTT. Full variable domain (missing parts from reference TRBV7-3 and TRBJ2-2): GAGVSQTPSNKVTEKGKYVELRCDPISGHTALYWYRQSLGQGPEFLIYFQGTGAADDSGLPNDRFFAVRPEGSVSTLKIQRTERGDSAVYLCASSSGQGLNTGELFFGEGSRLTVL.

The genes are TRBV30 and TRBJ1-1; TRBD1 matches at 7 bases. Germline lookup yields CDR1 GTSNPN and CDR2 SVGIG (reference sequence). Trimming removed 3 bases from V and 4 bases from J; junction bases left unmatched: 11. CDR3 size: 15 residues. CDR3 DNA: TGTGCCTGGAGCAACTTATTGGGGGACAGCACTGAAGCTTTCTTT. Translating it yields CAWSNLLGDSTEAFF.

As DNA, the CDR3 is TGTGCCAGTAGTAAAGCGGGAGTAGAGACCCAGTACTTC. This translates into CASSKAGVETQYF. J is TRBJ2-5 and V is TRBV19; 8 bases map to TRBD2. V was clipped by 4 bases and J by 4 bases; unmatched bases: 2. CDR1 LNHDA and CDR2 SQIVND come from the germline V gene (reference sequence). CDR3 length: 13 residues.

V is TRBV6-5 and J is TRBJ2-5, with 10 bases identical to TRBD2. The CDR3 length is 15 residues. Germline-derived CDR1 and CDR2 are MNHEY and SVGAGI. J gave up 7 bases and V 6 bases, and 11 bases lay outside the gene matches. CDR3 residues: CASSRLAGPKGTQYF. CDR3 coding DNA: TGTGCCAGCAGCCGACTAGCGGGCCCCAAGGGGACCCAGTACTTC.

This clone has a count of ten or more. This chain uses TRBV5-6 with TRBJ1-4; tentatively, D is TRBD1 (6 bases). The CDR3 has 15 amino acids. Germline-derived CDR1 and CDR2 are SGHDT and YYEEEE. Trimming removed 0 bases at V and 4 bases at J, with 10 bases between. This CDR3 reads CASSLEGHSNEKLFF. Written as DNA, the CDR3 is TGTGCCAGCAGCTTGGAGGGACATAGTAATGAAAAACTGTTTTTT.